Listed below are T cell receptor beta chains from one sample, sequenced in a study of metastatic and nonmetastatic thyroid tumors. TCRdb re-called the PCR reads with MiXCR. The repertoire holds about 19,000 clones, with over 20% as singletons. The sequencing input was tumor tissue. The receptors originated from a male donor with papillary thyroid cancer or a benign thyroid nodule (not recorded which). Some clones in this sample may be carry-over from other donors' samples. Both conserved end residues are part of each CDR3. A D gene is named only where the DNA matches it firmly. Rows give clone size only sometimes, using once, few, many, or a class for an expanded clone.

d_gene	abundance	j_gene	v_gene	CDR3nt	CDR3aa
-	many	TRBJ2-1	TRBV5-1	TGCGCCAGCAGCTTGGGATCGGGTTGGAATGAGCAGTTCTTC	CASSLGSGWNEQFF
-	many	TRBJ1-1	TRBV29-1	TGCAGCGGACGAAAAGCCCAGGATCTTGAAGCTTTCTTT	CSGRKAQDLEAFF
TRBD1	many	TRBJ1-2	TRBV19	TGTGCCAGTAGTATTGACAGGGTGGGCGGCTACACCTTC	CASSIDRVGGYTF
-	-	TRBJ2-5	TRBV7-9	TGTGCCAACAGCCCCTTTGGGGGAGTGGGAGAGACCCAGTACTTC	CANSPFGGVGETQYF
TRBD2	many	TRBJ2-1	TRBV3-1	TGTGCCAGCAGCCAAGATCGGCTAGCGGGAGTCAATGAGCAGTTCTTC	CASSQDRLAGVNEQFF
-	few	TRBJ1-2	TRBV15	TGTGCCACCAGCAGCGCGACATCCTATTGCTACACCTTC	CATSSATSYCYTF
TRBD1	-	TRBJ1-2	TRBV12-3/TRBV12-4	TGTGCCAGCAGCCGAACAGGGGCCCAGGCCACAGGCTATGGCTACACCTTC	CASSRTGAQATGYGYTF
-	many	TRBJ2-2	TRBV24-1	TGTGCCACCAGTGAGCCGGACACTAACACCGGGGAGCTGTTTTTT	CATSEPDTNTGELFF
-	-	TRBJ1-5	TRBV20-1	TGCGGTGCTAGAGAGGCCAGGGGCAATCAGCCCCAGCATTTT	CGAREARGNQPQHF
-	few	TRBJ2-5	TRBV28	TGTGCCAGCAGACCCTCACAGACCCAGTACTTC	CASRPSQTQYF
TRBD2	-	TRBJ2-3	TRBV6-1	TGCGCCAGCATTCAAGCAGCGGGATGGCCACATAAGCAGTATTTT	CASIQAAGWPHKQYF
-	many	TRBJ1-5	TRBV20-1	TGCAGTGCCATCAATCAGCCCCAGCATTTT	CSAINQPQHF
-	many	TRBJ2-3	TRBV18	TGTGCCAGCTCAGCTAGCAACCCAGCAGATACGCAGTATTTT	CASSASNPADTQYF
-	few	TRBJ1-3	TRBV27	TGTGCCAGCAGTTTACAGAGCCGGAGCTCTGGAAACACCATATATTTT	CASSLQSRSSGNTIYF
TRBD2	many	TRBJ2-3	TRBV6-4	TGTGCCAGCAGTCCAGCGGGAGGGCGCACAGATACGCAGTATTTT	CASSPAGGRTDTQYF
-	many	TRBJ1-3	TRBV14	TGTGCCAGCAGCCCCAAAAGGACAGTCTCTGGAAACACCATATATTTT	CASSPKRTVSGNTIYF
-	many	TRBJ1-1	TRBV11-2	TGTGCCAGCAGCATAGTCCAGGGACGGCCGAACACTGAAGCTTTCTTT	CASSIVQGRPNTEAFF
-	many	TRBJ2-3	TRBV6-2/TRBV6-3	TGTGCCAGCAGTTATGCAGATACGCAGTATTTT	CASSYADTQYF
TRBD2	many	TRBJ2-1	TRBV15	TGTGCCACCAGCAGAGACCGCAGGGGACTAGCGGGACCCTACAATGAGCAGTTCTTC	CATSRDRRGLAGPYNEQFF
TRBD2	medium-sized	TRBJ2-7	TRBV20-1	TGCAGTGCTAGAGATCCCGAGACTAGCCCCTACGAGCAGTACTTC	CSARDPETSPYEQYF
-	many	TRBJ1-5	TRBV28	TGTGCCAGCAGGGGTAGCAATCAGCCCCAGCATTTT	CASRGSNQPQHF
-	many	TRBJ2-3	TRBV7-2	TGTGCCAGCAGCTTAATCGACAGTTGTTATTTT	CASSLIDSCYF
TRBD1	many	TRBJ1-5	TRBV6-1	TGTGCCAGCAGGCCCGGGACAGATAATCAGCCCCAGCATTTT	CASRPGTDNQPQHF
TRBD1	-	TRBJ1-2	TRBV9	TGTGCCAGCAGCGTGGGGACAGGGGAAGCCGTTCCCTATGGCTACACCTTC	CASSVGTGEAVPYGYTF
TRBD2	once	TRBJ2-7	TRBV11-2	TGTGCCAGCAGCGAAGGACTAGCGAGCTCCCTAGCCTACGAGCAGTACTTC	CASSEGLASSLAYEQYF
TRBD1	-	TRBJ1-2	TRBV19	TGTGCCAGTGACGGCAGGGGGCTTGGGAACTATGGCTACACCTTC	CASDGRGLGNYGYTF
-	-	TRBJ2-7	TRBV7-9	TGTGCCAGCAGCACACAGGGAGCCATCTACGAGCAGTACTTC	CASSTQGAIYEQYF
-	few	TRBJ1-2	TRBV24-1	TGTGCCACCAGTGACGTGTACAGGCTTAGCTACACCTTC	CATSDVYRLSYTF
TRBD2	many	TRBJ2-2	TRBV12-5	TGTGCTAGTGGAAATGCGGTTAGCGGGACTGTCACCGGGGAGCTGTTTTTT	CASGNAVSGTVTGELFF
-	medium-sized	TRBJ2-5	TRBV14	TGTGCCAGCAGCCAGTTCGAGGAGACCCAGTACTTC	CASSQFEETQYF
TRBD1	many	TRBJ2-5	TRBV7-8	TGTGCCAGCAGCTCCCACGGACAGGGAGAGACCCAGTACTTC	CASSSHGQGETQYF
TRBD1	many	TRBJ1-4	TRBV28	TGTGCCAGCAGTTCGCCGGGACAGGGGATAAAACTGTTTTTT	CASSSPGQGIKLFF
TRBD1	medium-sized	TRBJ1-5	TRBV27	TGTGCCAGCAGTCCAGTACAGGGGACAAACAATCAGCCCCAGCATTTT	CASSPVQGTNNQPQHF
-	medium-sized	TRBJ1-2	TRBV28	TGTGCCAGCAGTTCCGGGTCCCTCGGCTATGGCTACACCTTC	CASSSGSLGYGYTF
TRBD1	many	TRBJ1-1	TRBV20-1	TGCAGTGCTATAATTGGACAGGCGGGCACTGAAGCTTTCTTT	CSAIIGQAGTEAFF
TRBD1	-	TRBJ1-2	TRBV19	TGTGCCGCGGCCAGGGGGTTTAACTATGGCTACACCTTC	CAAARGFNYGYTF
TRBD1	many	TRBJ2-1	TRBV5-6	TGTGCCAGCAGCTTGTATGGGACAGTGATTAATGAGCAGTTCTTC	CASSLYGTVINEQFF
TRBD1	many	TRBJ2-3	TRBV4-3	TGCGCCAGCAGCCCAACCGGGACAGGGACTAGCACAGATACGCAGTATTTT	CASSPTGTGTSTDTQYF
-	few	TRBJ1-2	TRBV2	TGTGCCAGCAGAGCCGGCAGGGTGTGGGATGACTATGGCTACACCTTC	CASRAGRVWDDYGYTF
TRBD1	many	TRBJ1-4	TRBV30	TGTGCCTGGAGTGAAGGGACAGTCACTAATGAAAAACTGTTTTTT	CAWSEGTVTNEKLFF
-	many	TRBJ1-3	TRBV6-9	TGTGCCAGCATTAGAACTATCGGGAACTCTCCTCGTTCAAGCTCTGGAAACACCATATATTTT	CASIRTIGNSPRSSSGNTIYF
TRBD2	many	TRBJ2-1	TRBV11-2	TGTGCCAGCAGCCTTGGCGGGAGGGCCTACAATGAGCAGTTCTTC	CASSLGGRAYNEQFF
-	once	TRBJ2-7	TRBV3-1	TGTGCCAGCAGCCAAGCATTAGATGTCGACTTATCCTACGAGCAGTACTTC	CASSQALDVDLSYEQYF
TRBD2	many	TRBJ2-7	TRBV19	TGTGCCAGTAGTAGACTAGCGGGAGTCGAGCAGTACTTC	CASSRLAGVEQYF
TRBD1	-	TRBJ1-6	TRBV20-1	TGCAGTGCTAGTCAACAGGGGGCGCGTAGCTCACCCCTCCACTTT	CSASQQGARSSPLHF
TRBD2	many	TRBJ2-3	TRBV6-4	TGTGCCACCTTGCGGGGGGTAGCGGGAACCACAGATACGCAGTATTTT	CATLRGVAGTTDTQYF
-	many	TRBJ1-4	TRBV28	TGTGCCACCAAACTCCCGAGTAGCGAAAAACTGTTTTTT	CATKLPSSEKLFF
-	many	TRBJ1-1	TRBV7-3	TGTGCCAGCAGCTCGGGGGCGGCCACTGAAGCTTTCTTT	CASSSGAATEAFF